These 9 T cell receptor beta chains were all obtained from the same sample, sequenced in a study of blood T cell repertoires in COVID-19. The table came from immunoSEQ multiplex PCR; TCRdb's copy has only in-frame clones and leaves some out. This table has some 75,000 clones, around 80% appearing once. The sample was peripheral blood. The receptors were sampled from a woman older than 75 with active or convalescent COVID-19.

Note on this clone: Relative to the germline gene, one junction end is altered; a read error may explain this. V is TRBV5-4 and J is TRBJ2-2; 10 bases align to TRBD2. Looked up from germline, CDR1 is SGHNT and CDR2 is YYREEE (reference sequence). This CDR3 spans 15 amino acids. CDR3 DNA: TGTGCCAGCAGCAGGCTAGCGGGGGATACCGAGGAGCTGTTTTTT. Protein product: CASSRLAGDTEELFF.

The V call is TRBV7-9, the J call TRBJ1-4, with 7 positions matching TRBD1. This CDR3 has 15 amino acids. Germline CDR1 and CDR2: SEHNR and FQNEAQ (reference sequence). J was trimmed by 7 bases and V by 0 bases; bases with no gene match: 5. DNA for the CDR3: TGTGCCAGCAGCTTAGCGAGGGGGCTGGGTGAAAAACTGTTTTTT. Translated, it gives CASSLARGLGEKLFF.

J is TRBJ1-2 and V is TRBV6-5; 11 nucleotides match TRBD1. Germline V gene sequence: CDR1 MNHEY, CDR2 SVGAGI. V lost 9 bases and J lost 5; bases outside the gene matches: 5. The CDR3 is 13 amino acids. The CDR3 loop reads CARGDRGTYGYTF. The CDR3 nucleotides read TGTGCCAGGGGGGACAGGGGGACATATGGCTACACCTTC.

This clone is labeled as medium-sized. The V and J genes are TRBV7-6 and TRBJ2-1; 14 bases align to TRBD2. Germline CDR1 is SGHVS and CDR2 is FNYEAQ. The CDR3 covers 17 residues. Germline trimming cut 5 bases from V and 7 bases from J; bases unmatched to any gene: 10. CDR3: CASSPLTSGGARNEQFF. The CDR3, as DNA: TGTGCCAGCAGCCCACTGACTAGCGGGGGGGCTCGTAATGAGCAGTTCTTC.

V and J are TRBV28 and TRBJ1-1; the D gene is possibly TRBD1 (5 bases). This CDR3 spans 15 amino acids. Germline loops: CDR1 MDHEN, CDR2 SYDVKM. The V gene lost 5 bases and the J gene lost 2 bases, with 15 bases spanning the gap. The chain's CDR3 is CASSPSGGFNTEAFF. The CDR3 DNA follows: TGTGCCAGCAGTCCGTCGGGGGGTTTTAACACTGAAGCTTTCTTT.

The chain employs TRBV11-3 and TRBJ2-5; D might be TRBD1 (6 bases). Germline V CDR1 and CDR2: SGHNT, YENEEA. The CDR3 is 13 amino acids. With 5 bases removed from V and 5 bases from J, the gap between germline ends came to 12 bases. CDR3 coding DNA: TGTGCCAGCAGCCTTACAGGGTTGGAGACCCAGTACTTC. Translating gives CASSLTGLETQYF.

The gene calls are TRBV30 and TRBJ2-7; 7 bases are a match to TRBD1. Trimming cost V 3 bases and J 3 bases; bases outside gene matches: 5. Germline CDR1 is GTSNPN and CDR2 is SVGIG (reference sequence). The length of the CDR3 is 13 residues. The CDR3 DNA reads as TGTGCCTGGAGCGGTGACAGGGTCTACGAGCAGTACTTC. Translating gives CAWSGDRVYEQYF.

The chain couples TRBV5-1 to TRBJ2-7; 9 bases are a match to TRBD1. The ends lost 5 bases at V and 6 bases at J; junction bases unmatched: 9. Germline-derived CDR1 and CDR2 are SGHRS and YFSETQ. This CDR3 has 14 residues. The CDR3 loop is CASSPGTGSGEQYF. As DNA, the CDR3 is TGCGCCAGCAGTCCCGGGACAGGGAGTGGCGAGCAGTACTTC.

The CDR3 sequence: CASSLSGGEVYEQYF. The CDR3 DNA sequence: TGTGCCAGCAGTTTGTCTGGGGGCGAGGTCTACGAGCAGTACTTC. The chain carries TRBV27 and TRBJ2-7; D possibly corresponds to TRBD1 (6 bases). The CDR3 contains 15 residues. V shed 3 bases and J shed 3 bases, with 15 bases lying between them. The germline V gene has CDR1 MNHEY and CDR2 SMNVEV (reference sequence).